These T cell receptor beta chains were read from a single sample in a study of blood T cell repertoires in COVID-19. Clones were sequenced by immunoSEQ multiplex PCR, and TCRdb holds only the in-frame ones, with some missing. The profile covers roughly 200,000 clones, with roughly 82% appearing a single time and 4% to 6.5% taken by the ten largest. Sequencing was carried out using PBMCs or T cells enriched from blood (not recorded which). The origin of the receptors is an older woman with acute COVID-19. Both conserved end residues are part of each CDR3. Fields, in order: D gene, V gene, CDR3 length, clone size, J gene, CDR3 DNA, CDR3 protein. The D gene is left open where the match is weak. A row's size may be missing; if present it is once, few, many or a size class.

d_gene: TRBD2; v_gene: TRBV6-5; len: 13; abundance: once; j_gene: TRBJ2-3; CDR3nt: TGTGCCAGCAGGCGGGAGGGTGAAGATACGCAGTATTTT; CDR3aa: CASRREGEDTQYF
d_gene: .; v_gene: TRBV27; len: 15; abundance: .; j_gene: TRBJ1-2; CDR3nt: TGTGCCAGCAGTCGAGACGGGGTCGGTAGAGGTGGCTACACCTTC; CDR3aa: CASSRDGVGRGGYTF
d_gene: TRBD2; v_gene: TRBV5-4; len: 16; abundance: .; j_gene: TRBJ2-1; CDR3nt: TGTGCCAGCAGCTTGGATGGAGCGGGAGGGTACAATGAGCAGTTCTTC; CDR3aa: CASSLDGAGGYNEQFF
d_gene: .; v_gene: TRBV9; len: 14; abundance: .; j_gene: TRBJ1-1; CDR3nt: TGTGCCAGCAGCGTAGAATGGGGGACTCCTGAAGCTTTCTTT; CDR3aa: CASSVEWGTPEAFF
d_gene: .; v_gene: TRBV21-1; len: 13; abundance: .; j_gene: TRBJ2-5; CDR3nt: TGTGCCAGCAGCAAATGGGAGGCAGAGACCCAGTACTTC; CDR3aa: CASSKWEAETQYF
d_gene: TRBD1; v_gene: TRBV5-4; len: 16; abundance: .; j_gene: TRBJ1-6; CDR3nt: TGTGCCAGCAGCGGGTCAGGGGGCGCCGTTAATTCACCCCTCCACTTT; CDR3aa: CASSGSGGAVNSPLHF
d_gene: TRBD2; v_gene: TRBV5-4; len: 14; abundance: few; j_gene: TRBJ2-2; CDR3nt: TGTGCCAGCAGCCGGGAGGGGTACACCGGGGAGCTGTTTTTT; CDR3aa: CASSREGYTGELFF
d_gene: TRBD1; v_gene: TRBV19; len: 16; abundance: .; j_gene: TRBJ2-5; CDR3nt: TGTGCCAGTAGTAACACATGGACAGGGGGTAAAGAGACCCAGTACTTC; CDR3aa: CASSNTWTGGKETQYF
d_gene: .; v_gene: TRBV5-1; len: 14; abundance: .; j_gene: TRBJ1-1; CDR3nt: TGCGCCAGCAGCCGGACGGAGGGGTTGGCTGAAGCTTTCTTT; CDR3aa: CASSRTEGLAEAFF
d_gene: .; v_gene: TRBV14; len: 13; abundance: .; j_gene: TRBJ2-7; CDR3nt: TGTGCCAGCAGCCAGGAGGGTCCATACGAGCAGTACTTC; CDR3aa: CASSQEGPYEQYF
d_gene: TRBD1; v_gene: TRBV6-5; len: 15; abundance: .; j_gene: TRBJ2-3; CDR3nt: TGTGCCAGCAAAGGTACAGGGGGATCATCAGATACGCAGTATTTT; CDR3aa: CASKGTGGSSDTQYF
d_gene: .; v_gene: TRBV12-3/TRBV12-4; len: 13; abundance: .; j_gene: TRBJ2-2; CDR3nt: TGTGCCAGCAGTTTAACGGGACACGGGGAGCTGTTTTTT; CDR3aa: CASSLTGHGELFF
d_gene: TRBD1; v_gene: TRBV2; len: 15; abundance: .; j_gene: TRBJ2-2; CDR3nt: TGTGCCAGCAGTGGGCAGGGGGCCTACACCGGGGAGCTGTTTTTT; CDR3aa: CASSGQGAYTGELFF
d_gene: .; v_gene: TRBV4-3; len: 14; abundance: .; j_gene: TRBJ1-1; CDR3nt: TGCGCCAGCAGCCAAGAACGGGGGAACACTGAAGCTTTCTTT; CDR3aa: CASSQERGNTEAFF
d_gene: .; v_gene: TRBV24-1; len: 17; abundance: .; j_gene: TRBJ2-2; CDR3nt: TGTGCCACCAGTGATTTGCAGGGAGGAGGGAACACCGGGGAGCTGTTTTTT; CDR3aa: CATSDLQGGGNTGELFF
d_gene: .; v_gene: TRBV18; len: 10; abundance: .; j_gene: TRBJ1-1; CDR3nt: TGTGCCAGCTCGTCGGACAAAGCTTTCTTT; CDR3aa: CASSSDKAFF
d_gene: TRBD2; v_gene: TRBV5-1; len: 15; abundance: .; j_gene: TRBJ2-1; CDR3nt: TGCGCCAGCAGCTTGGATGGGACTAAGGAGAATGAGCAGTTCTTC; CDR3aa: CASSLDGTKENEQFF
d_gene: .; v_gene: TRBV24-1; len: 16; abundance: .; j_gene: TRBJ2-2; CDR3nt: TGTGCCACCAGTGATTTGTTTAGGGGGGGCACCGGGGAGCTGTTTTTT; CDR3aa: CATSDLFRGGTGELFF
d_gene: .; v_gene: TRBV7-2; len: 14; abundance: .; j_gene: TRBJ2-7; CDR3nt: TGTGCCAGCAGCCCTCCGGGACTGTACTACGAGCAGTACTTC; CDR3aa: CASSPPGLYYEQYF
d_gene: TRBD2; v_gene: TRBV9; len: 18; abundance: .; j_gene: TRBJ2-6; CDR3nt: TGTGCCAGCAGCGAGGTAGCGGGGGGACTCTCTGGGGCCAACGTCCTGACTTTC; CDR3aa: CASSEVAGGLSGANVLTF
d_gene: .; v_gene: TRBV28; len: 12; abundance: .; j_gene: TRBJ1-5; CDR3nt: TGTGCCAGCAGAGAGGAAAATCAGCCCCAGCATTTT; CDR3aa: CASREENQPQHF
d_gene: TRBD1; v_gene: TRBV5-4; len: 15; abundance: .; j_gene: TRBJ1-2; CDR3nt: TGTGCCAGCAGCCCCGAGGCGGGACAGGGCTATGGCTACACCTTC; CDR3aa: CASSPEAGQGYGYTF
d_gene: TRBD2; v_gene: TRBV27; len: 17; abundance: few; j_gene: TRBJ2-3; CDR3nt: TGTGCCAGCAGTTTGAATGCACTAGCGGTCCACACAGATACGCAGTATTTT; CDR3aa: CASSLNALAVHTDTQYF
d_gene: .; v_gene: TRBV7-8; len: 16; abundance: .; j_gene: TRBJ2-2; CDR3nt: TGTGCCAGCAGCTACAGAGGACAGTCGAACACCGGGGAGCTGTTTTTT; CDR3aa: CASSYRGQSNTGELFF
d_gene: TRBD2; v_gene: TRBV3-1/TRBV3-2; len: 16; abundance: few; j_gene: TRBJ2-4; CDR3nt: TGTGCCAGCAGCCTTAGCGGGGCTTCGGCCAAAAACATTCAGTACTTC; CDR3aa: CASSLSGASAKNIQYF
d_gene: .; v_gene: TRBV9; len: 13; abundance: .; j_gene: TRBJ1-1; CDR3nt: TGTGCCAGCAGCGCCTTGGCTGGCACTGAAGCTTTCTTT; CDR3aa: CASSALAGTEAFF
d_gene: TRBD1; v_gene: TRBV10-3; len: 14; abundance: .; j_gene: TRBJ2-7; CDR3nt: TGTGCCATCAGTGCCCAGGGACAGACCTACGAGCAGTACTTC; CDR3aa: CAISAQGQTYEQYF
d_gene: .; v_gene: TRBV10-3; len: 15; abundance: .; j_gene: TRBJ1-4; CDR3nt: TGTGCCATCAGTGAGTTTAGGGGCGTAAATGAAAAACTGTTTTTT; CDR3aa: CAISEFRGVNEKLFF
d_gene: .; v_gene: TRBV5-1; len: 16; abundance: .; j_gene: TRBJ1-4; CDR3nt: TGCGCCAGCAGCCTACTTTCGGGGGGCTTAAGTGAAAAACTGTTTTTT; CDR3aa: CASSLLSGGLSEKLFF
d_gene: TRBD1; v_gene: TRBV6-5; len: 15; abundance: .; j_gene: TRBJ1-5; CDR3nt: TGTGCCGGCGCGACAGGGCCATATAGCAATCAGCCCCAGCATTTT; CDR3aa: CAGATGPYSNQPQHF
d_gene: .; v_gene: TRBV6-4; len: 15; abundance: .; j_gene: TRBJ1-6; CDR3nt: TGTGCCAGCAGTGAGTCTACAGGGCTTACTTCACCCCTCCACTTT; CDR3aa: CASSESTGLTSPLHF
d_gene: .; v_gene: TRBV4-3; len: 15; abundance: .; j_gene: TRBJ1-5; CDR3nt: TGCGCCAGCAGCCAAGATGACAGCCCGCGTCAGCCCCAGCATTTT; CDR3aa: CASSQDDSPRQPQHF
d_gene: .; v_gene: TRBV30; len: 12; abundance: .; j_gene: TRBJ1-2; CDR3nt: TGTGCCTGGAGGCCGGGAGGTTATGGCTACACCTTC; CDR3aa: CAWRPGGYGYTF
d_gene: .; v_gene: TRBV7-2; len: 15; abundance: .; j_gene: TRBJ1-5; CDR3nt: TGTGCCAGCAGCTTAGGTGGGGGGGTTAACCAGCCCCAGCATTTT; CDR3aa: CASSLGGGVNQPQHF
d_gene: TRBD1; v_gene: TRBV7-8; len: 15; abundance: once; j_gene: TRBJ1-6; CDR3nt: TGTGCCAGCAGCCCGGGACAGGGCTATAATTCACCCCTCCACTTT; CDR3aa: CASSPGQGYNSPLHF
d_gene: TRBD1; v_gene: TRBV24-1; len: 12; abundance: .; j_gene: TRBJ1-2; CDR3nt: TGTGCCACCAGTGCAGGGGGCTATGGCTACACCTTC; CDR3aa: CATSAGGYGYTF
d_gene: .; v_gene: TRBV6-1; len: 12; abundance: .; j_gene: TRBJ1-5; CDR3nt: TGTGCCAGCAGTGACGGTCAACAGCCCCAGCATTTT; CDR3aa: CASSDGQQPQHF
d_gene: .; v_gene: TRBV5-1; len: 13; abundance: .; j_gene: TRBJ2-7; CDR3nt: TGCGCCAGCAGCTCCCAGGTGTCCGGAGAGCAGTACTTC; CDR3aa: CASSSQVSGEQYF
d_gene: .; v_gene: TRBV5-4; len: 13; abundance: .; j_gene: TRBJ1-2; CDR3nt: TGTGCCAGCAGCAGCAGGGGTGACTATGGCTACACCTTC; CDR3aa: CASSSRGDYGYTF
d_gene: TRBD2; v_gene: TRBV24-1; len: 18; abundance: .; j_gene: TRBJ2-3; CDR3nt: TGTGCCACGAATCACGGGACTAGCGGGGAAGGTGGCACAGATACGCAGTATTTT; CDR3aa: CATNHGTSGEGGTDTQYF
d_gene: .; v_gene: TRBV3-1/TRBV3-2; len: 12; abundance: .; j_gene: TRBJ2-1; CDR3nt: TGTGCCAGCACGGGGGCCTACAATGAGCAGTTCTTC; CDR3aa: CASTGAYNEQFF
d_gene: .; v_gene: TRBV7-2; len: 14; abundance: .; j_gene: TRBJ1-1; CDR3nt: TGTGCCAGCAGCAAACCTTCACAGAACACTGAAGCTTTCTTT; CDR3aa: CASSKPSQNTEAFF
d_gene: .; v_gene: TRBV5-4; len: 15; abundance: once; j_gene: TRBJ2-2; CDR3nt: TGTGCCAGCACCGCCGGGACAACGGACACCGGGGAGCTGTTTTTT; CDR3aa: CASTAGTTDTGELFF
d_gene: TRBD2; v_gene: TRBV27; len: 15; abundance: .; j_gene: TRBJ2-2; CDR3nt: TGTGCCAGCAGAACTAGCGGGAGTACCCCCGGGGAGCTGTTTTTT; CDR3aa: CASRTSGSTPGELFF
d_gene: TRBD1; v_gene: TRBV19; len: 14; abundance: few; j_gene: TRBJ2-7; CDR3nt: TGTGCCAGTAGTCCTGGACAGGGACCCTACGAGCAGTACTTC; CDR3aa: CASSPGQGPYEQYF
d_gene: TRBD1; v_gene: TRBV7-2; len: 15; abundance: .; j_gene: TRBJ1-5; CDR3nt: TGTGCCAGCAGCTCCACAGGGGCTTCGGATCAGCCCCAGCATTTT; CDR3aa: CASSSTGASDQPQHF
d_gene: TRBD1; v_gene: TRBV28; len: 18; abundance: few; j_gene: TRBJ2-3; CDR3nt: TGTGCCAGCAGTCAGCGGACCGGGACAGGGATTAGCACAGATACGCAGTATTTT; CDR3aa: CASSQRTGTGISTDTQYF
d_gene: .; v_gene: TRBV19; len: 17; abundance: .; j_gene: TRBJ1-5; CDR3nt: TGTGCCAGTAGTATAGTGGGGGGGCAGGGGAAAAGGAAGCCCCAGCATTTT; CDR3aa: CASSIVGGQGKRKPQHF
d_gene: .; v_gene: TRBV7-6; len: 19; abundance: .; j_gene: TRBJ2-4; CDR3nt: TGTGCCAGCAGCTTAGGAATTGCCCAAGCGGGGACAACCAAAAACATTCAGTACTTC; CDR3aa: CASSLGIAQAGTTKNIQYF
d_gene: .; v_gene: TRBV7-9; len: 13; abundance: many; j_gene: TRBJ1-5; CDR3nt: TGTGCCAGCAGCTTGGGACTCAATCAGCCCCAGCATTTT; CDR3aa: CASSLGLNQPQHF
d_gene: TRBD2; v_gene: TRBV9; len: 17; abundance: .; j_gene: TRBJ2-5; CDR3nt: TGTGCCAGCAGCCACCCGCTAGCGGGGGGGCTCTGGGAGACCCAGTACTTC; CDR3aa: CASSHPLAGGLWETQYF
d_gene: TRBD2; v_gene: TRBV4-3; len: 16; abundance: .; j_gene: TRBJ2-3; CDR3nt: TGCGCCAGCAGCCAAGCTCGGGGAGCGGGGATGGATACGCAGTATTTT; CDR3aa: CASSQARGAGMDTQYF
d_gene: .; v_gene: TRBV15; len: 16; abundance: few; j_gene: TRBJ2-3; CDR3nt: TGTGCCACCAGCGTCCGCGCGATAACTAGCACAGATACGCAGTATTTT; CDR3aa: CATSVRAITSTDTQYF
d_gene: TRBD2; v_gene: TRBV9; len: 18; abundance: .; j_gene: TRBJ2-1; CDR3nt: TGTGCCAGCAGCGTAGAGGCTAGCGGGAGCTGGGTGGACAATGAGCAGTTCTTC; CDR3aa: CASSVEASGSWVDNEQFF
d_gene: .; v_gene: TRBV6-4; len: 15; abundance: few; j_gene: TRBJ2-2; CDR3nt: TGTGCCAGCAGTGACGATGGAGGTCAGTCCGGGGAGCTGTTTTTT; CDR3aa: CASSDDGGQSGELFF
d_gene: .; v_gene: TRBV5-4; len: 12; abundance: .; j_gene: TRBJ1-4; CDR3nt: TGTGCCAGCAGCTCCTCGAATGAAAAACTGTTTTTT; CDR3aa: CASSSSNEKLFF
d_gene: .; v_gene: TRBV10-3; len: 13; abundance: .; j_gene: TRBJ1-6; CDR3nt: TGTGCCATCAGAGGACAGCCGGGTTCACCCCTCCACTTT; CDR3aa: CAIRGQPGSPLHF